Listed below are T cell receptor beta chains from one sample, sequenced in a study of blood T cell repertoires in COVID-19. Clones were read by immunoSEQ multiplex PCR, and TCRdb kept only the in-frame ones, dropping some. The sample holds fewer than 400,000 clones, about 86% seen once. Sequencing was performed on PBMCs or T cells enriched from blood (not recorded which). These receptors originate from a woman aged 45-60 years who had recovered from COVID-19. Each CDR3 is given with its conserved first and last residue. The order of the fields is J gene, V gene, D gene, clone size, CDR3 protein, CDR3 DNA. D genes are given only for firm matches. Not every row has a clone size; where given, it reads once, few, many or a size class.

J gene: TRBJ2-2; V gene: TRBV6-2/TRBV6-3; D gene: -; clone size: -; CDR3 protein: CASSPIADDTGELFF; CDR3 DNA: TGTGCCAGCAGTCCAATAGCCGACGACACCGGGGAGCTGTTTTTT
J gene: TRBJ2-3; V gene: TRBV5-4; D gene: TRBD2; clone size: -; CDR3 protein: CASSSSGGSTDTQYF; CDR3 DNA: TGTGCCAGCAGCTCCAGCGGGGGTTCCACAGATACGCAGTATTTT
J gene: TRBJ1-6; V gene: TRBV10-3; D gene: TRBD1; clone size: -; CDR3 protein: CAISGDVQGANSPLHF; CDR3 DNA: TGTGCCATCAGTGGGGATGTGCAGGGGGCGAATTCACCCCTCCACTTT
J gene: TRBJ1-2; V gene: TRBV19; D gene: TRBD1; clone size: -; CDR3 protein: CASSNRQGELNGYTF; CDR3 DNA: TGTGCCAGTAGTAATCGCCAGGGGGAATTAAATGGCTACACCTTC
J gene: TRBJ1-2; V gene: TRBV4-3; D gene: TRBD1; clone size: -; CDR3 protein: CASSQGTGGGGYTF; CDR3 DNA: TGCGCCAGCAGCCAAGGGACAGGGGGCGGCGGCTACACCTTC
J gene: TRBJ2-3; V gene: TRBV4-3; D gene: TRBD2; clone size: -; CDR3 protein: CASSQFAGGGDTQYF; CDR3 DNA: TGCGCCAGCAGCCAATTTGCGGGGGGGGGTGATACGCAGTATTTT
J gene: TRBJ1-1; V gene: TRBV2; D gene: -; clone size: -; CDR3 protein: CASRPAQGYTEAFF; CDR3 DNA: TGTGCCAGCAGGCCGGCACAGGGTTACACTGAAGCTTTCTTT
J gene: TRBJ1-2; V gene: TRBV4-1; D gene: TRBD1; clone size: few; CDR3 protein: CASSQIPGGNYGYTF; CDR3 DNA: TGCGCCAGCAGCCAAATCCCAGGGGGCAACTATGGCTACACCTTC
J gene: TRBJ1-1; V gene: TRBV27; D gene: -; clone size: -; CDR3 protein: CASRLQGLRTEAFF; CDR3 DNA: TGTGCCAGCAGGTTACAGGGTCTAAGGACTGAAGCTTTCTTT
J gene: TRBJ2-5; V gene: TRBV6-1; D gene: TRBD2; clone size: -; CDR3 protein: CASSVRAGGLYQETQYF; CDR3 DNA: TGTGCCAGCAGTGTCCGAGCGGGGGGGCTGTACCAAGAGACCCAGTACTTC
J gene: TRBJ2-1; V gene: TRBV3-1/TRBV3-2; D gene: -; clone size: -; CDR3 protein: CASSQDPAGNNEQFF; CDR3 DNA: TGTGCCAGCAGCCAAGACCCAGCGGGCAACAATGAGCAGTTCTTC
J gene: TRBJ1-2; V gene: TRBV27; D gene: -; clone size: -; CDR3 protein: CASSLQGSYGYTF; CDR3 DNA: TGTGCCAGCAGTCTACAGGGAAGCTATGGCTACACCTTC
J gene: TRBJ1-2; V gene: TRBV18; D gene: TRBD1; clone size: -; CDR3 protein: CASSGMTGGHGYTF; CDR3 DNA: TGTGCCAGCTCTGGGATGACAGGGGGTCATGGCTACACCTTC
J gene: TRBJ2-3; V gene: TRBV5-6; D gene: -; clone size: -; CDR3 protein: CASSLAGVSDTQYF; CDR3 DNA: TGTGCCAGCAGCTTGGCAGGGGTTTCAGATACGCAGTATTTT
J gene: TRBJ1-1; V gene: TRBV3-1/TRBV3-2; D gene: -; clone size: -; CDR3 protein: CASSQGRVGAFF; CDR3 DNA: TGTGCCAGCAGCCAGGGCAGGGTTGGCGCTTTCTTT
J gene: TRBJ1-1; V gene: TRBV20-1; D gene: -; clone size: -; CDR3 protein: CSARDSTEAFF; CDR3 DNA: TGCAGTGCCCGGGATTCCACTGAAGCTTTCTTT
J gene: TRBJ1-3; V gene: TRBV13; D gene: -; clone size: -; CDR3 protein: CASSLIRGAGNTIYF; CDR3 DNA: TGTGCCAGCAGTCTAATAAGGGGTGCTGGAAACACCATATATTTT
J gene: TRBJ1-1; V gene: TRBV5-1; D gene: -; clone size: -; CDR3 protein: CASSLTPTGGNTEAFF; CDR3 DNA: TGCGCCAGCAGCTTGACCCCAACGGGAGGCAACACTGAAGCTTTCTTT
J gene: TRBJ2-7; V gene: TRBV3-1/TRBV3-2; D gene: TRBD1; clone size: once; CDR3 protein: CASSRRDRGTYEQYF; CDR3 DNA: TGTGCCAGCAGCCGCCGGGACAGGGGAACCTACGAGCAGTACTTC
J gene: TRBJ1-2; V gene: TRBV6-5; D gene: TRBD1; clone size: few; CDR3 protein: CATSPGQRSTF; CDR3 DNA: TGTGCCACTAGCCCGGGACAGCGAAGCACCTTC
J gene: TRBJ1-6; V gene: TRBV19; D gene: -; clone size: -; CDR3 protein: CATRALYNSPLHF; CDR3 DNA: TGTGCCACGAGGGCCCTCTACAATTCACCCCTCCACTTT
J gene: TRBJ2-1; V gene: TRBV5-1; D gene: -; clone size: -; CDR3 protein: CASSLEGLAGHEQFF; CDR3 DNA: TGCGCCAGCAGCTTGGAGGGGCTTGCGGGGCATGAGCAGTTCTTC
J gene: TRBJ2-2; V gene: TRBV6-4; D gene: -; clone size: -; CDR3 protein: CATQRTANTGELFF; CDR3 DNA: TGTGCCACGCAACGGACAGCTAACACCGGGGAGCTGTTTTTT
J gene: TRBJ1-2; V gene: TRBV5-1; D gene: -; clone size: -; CDR3 protein: CASSLARGRGPNYGYTF; CDR3 DNA: TGCGCCAGCAGCTTGGCGAGGGGCAGGGGCCCTAACTATGGCTACACCTTC
J gene: TRBJ2-3; V gene: TRBV27; D gene: -; clone size: -; CDR3 protein: CASSSPKGTGGGDTQYF; CDR3 DNA: TGTGCCAGCAGTTCACCCAAGGGTACAGGGGGGGGAGATACGCAGTATTTT
J gene: TRBJ1-2; V gene: TRBV28; D gene: -; clone size: -; CDR3 protein: CASSAPGGRAYGYTF; CDR3 DNA: TGTGCCAGCAGTGCCCCCGGAGGCAGAGCCTATGGCTACACCTTC
J gene: TRBJ2-3; V gene: TRBV24-1; D gene: -; clone size: once; CDR3 protein: CATSEPKADTQYF; CDR3 DNA: TGTGCCACCAGTGAGCCCAAAGCGGATACGCAGTATTTT
J gene: TRBJ2-6; V gene: TRBV18; D gene: TRBD1; clone size: -; CDR3 protein: CASSPRTGTGGSGANVLTF; CDR3 DNA: TGTGCCAGCTCACCACGAACCGGGACAGGGGGGTCTGGGGCCAACGTCCTGACTTTC
J gene: TRBJ2-5; V gene: TRBV5-6; D gene: TRBD2; clone size: -; CDR3 protein: CASSRPGLAETQYF; CDR3 DNA: TGTGCCAGCAGCCGCCCGGGACTAGCGGAGACCCAGTACTTC
J gene: TRBJ1-1; V gene: TRBV12-3/TRBV12-4; D gene: -; clone size: -; CDR3 protein: CASRSTANTEAFF; CDR3 DNA: TGTGCCAGCAGAAGCACCGCGAACACTGAAGCTTTCTTT
J gene: TRBJ2-1; V gene: TRBV7-6; D gene: -; clone size: -; CDR3 protein: CASSLARGFSGADQNEQFF; CDR3 DNA: TGTGCCAGCAGCTTAGCGCGGGGTTTTAGTGGGGCTGATCAGAATGAGCAGTTCTTC
J gene: TRBJ1-4; V gene: TRBV7-9; D gene: TRBD1; clone size: once; CDR3 protein: CASSPGQGELNEKLFF; CDR3 DNA: TGTGCCAGCAGCCCGGGACAGGGAGAACTTAATGAAAAACTGTTTTTT
J gene: TRBJ1-1; V gene: TRBV2; D gene: TRBD1; clone size: few; CDR3 protein: CASLDRPTEAFF; CDR3 DNA: TGTGCCAGCCTGGACAGGCCCACTGAAGCTTTCTTT
J gene: TRBJ1-2; V gene: TRBV6-5; D gene: TRBD1; clone size: once; CDR3 protein: CASSYVRTGGVGGYTF; CDR3 DNA: TGTGCCAGCAGTTACGTGCGGACAGGGGGCGTCGGTGGCTACACCTTC
J gene: TRBJ1-5; V gene: TRBV28; D gene: -; clone size: -; CDR3 protein: CASSPWSGSQPQHF; CDR3 DNA: TGTGCCAGCAGCCCCTGGTCAGGCAGTCAGCCCCAGCATTTT
J gene: TRBJ2-3; V gene: TRBV6-6; D gene: -; clone size: -; CDR3 protein: CASSYSTGAATDTQYF; CDR3 DNA: TGTGCCAGCAGTTACTCGACGGGAGCGGCCACAGATACGCAGTATTTT
J gene: TRBJ1-1; V gene: TRBV6-1; D gene: -; clone size: -; CDR3 protein: CASSEGGVEAFF; CDR3 DNA: TGTGCCAGCAGTGAAGGGGGAGTTGAAGCTTTCTTT
J gene: TRBJ2-5; V gene: TRBV7-8; D gene: -; clone size: -; CDR3 protein: CASSLGLEGAQYF; CDR3 DNA: TGTGCCAGCAGCTTAGGACTAGAAGGGGCCCAGTACTTC
J gene: TRBJ1-1; V gene: TRBV4-1; D gene: -; clone size: -; CDR3 protein: CASSQAGWGDMNTEAFF; CDR3 DNA: TGCGCCAGCAGCCAAGCGGGCTGGGGAGACATGAACACTGAAGCTTTCTTT
J gene: TRBJ1-2; V gene: TRBV10-3; D gene: TRBD1; clone size: -; CDR3 protein: CAISTGEGGYTF; CDR3 DNA: TGTGCCATTTCTACAGGGGAAGGTGGCTACACCTTC
J gene: TRBJ2-7; V gene: TRBV30; D gene: TRBD1; clone size: -; CDR3 protein: CAWSGTGGFSYEQYF; CDR3 DNA: TGTGCCTGGAGTGGTACAGGGGGATTCTCCTACGAGCAGTACTTC
J gene: TRBJ1-6; V gene: TRBV7-6; D gene: -; clone size: -; CDR3 protein: CASSLGAMGSSYNSPLHF; CDR3 DNA: TGTGCCAGCAGCTTAGGGGCCATGGGGAGCTCCTATAATTCACCCCTCCACTTT
J gene: TRBJ2-7; V gene: TRBV25-1; D gene: TRBD1; clone size: -; CDR3 protein: CASSEGQGEYF; CDR3 DNA: TGTGCCAGCAGTGAGGGACAGGGGGAGTACTTC
J gene: TRBJ1-2; V gene: TRBV3-1/TRBV3-2; D gene: -; clone size: -; CDR3 protein: CASSQDRAGGYTF; CDR3 DNA: TGTGCCAGCAGCCAAGATCGGGCGGGGGGCTACACCTTC
J gene: TRBJ1-1; V gene: TRBV6-5; D gene: -; clone size: few; CDR3 protein: CASSQRQKNTEAFF; CDR3 DNA: TGTGCCAGCAGTCAGCGACAGAAGAACACTGAAGCTTTCTTT
J gene: TRBJ2-5; V gene: TRBV4-1; D gene: TRBD2; clone size: -; CDR3 protein: CASSQDSGGAEETQYF; CDR3 DNA: TGCGCCAGCAGCCAAGATTCGGGGGGGGCCGAGGAGACCCAGTACTTC
J gene: TRBJ2-7; V gene: TRBV10-3; D gene: -; clone size: -; CDR3 protein: CAISEERQVLLF; CDR3 DNA: TGTGCCATCAGTGAGGAGCGACAGGTCCTGCTCTTC
J gene: TRBJ1-2; V gene: TRBV7-9; D gene: TRBD1; clone size: -; CDR3 protein: CASSNRDSSSGYTF; CDR3 DNA: TGTGCCAGCAGCAATCGGGACAGTTCCTCGGGCTACACCTTC
J gene: TRBJ2-5; V gene: TRBV6-5; D gene: TRBD2; clone size: -; CDR3 protein: CASSYLAGGVETQYF; CDR3 DNA: TGTGCCAGCAGTTATCTAGCGGGGGGTGTAGAGACCCAGTACTTC
J gene: TRBJ1-2; V gene: TRBV29-1; D gene: -; clone size: -; CDR3 protein: CSVEYQDGYTF; CDR3 DNA: TGCAGCGTTGAATATCAGGATGGCTACACCTTC
J gene: TRBJ2-3; V gene: TRBV6-1; D gene: TRBD2; clone size: -; CDR3 protein: CASSEFGTSGTDTQYF; CDR3 DNA: TGTGCCAGCAGTGAATTCGGGACTAGCGGCACAGATACGCAGTATTTT
J gene: TRBJ1-6; V gene: TRBV5-4; D gene: -; clone size: -; CDR3 protein: CASSLGGRAMDSPLHF; CDR3 DNA: TGTGCCAGCAGCTTGGGCGGCAGGGCGATGGATTCACCCCTCCACTTT
J gene: TRBJ2-7; V gene: TRBV30; D gene: -; clone size: -; CDR3 protein: CAWSTTGPRAEQYF; CDR3 DNA: TGTGCCTGGAGTACGACTGGACCCAGGGCAGAGCAGTACTTC
J gene: TRBJ2-1; V gene: TRBV9; D gene: TRBD2; clone size: -; CDR3 protein: CASSVDGGNYNEQFF; CDR3 DNA: TGTGCCAGCAGCGTAGACGGGGGGAATTACAATGAGCAGTTCTTC
J gene: TRBJ2-7; V gene: TRBV3-1/TRBV3-2; D gene: TRBD2; clone size: -; CDR3 protein: CASSQRRGGLEQYF; CDR3 DNA: TGTGCCAGCAGCCAACGGCGGGGGGGCCTCGAGCAGTACTTC
J gene: TRBJ1-1; V gene: TRBV3-1/TRBV3-2; D gene: TRBD1; clone size: -; CDR3 protein: CASSRGTVETEAFF; CDR3 DNA: TGTGCCAGCAGCCGCGGGACAGTGGAAACTGAAGCTTTCTTT
J gene: TRBJ2-3; V gene: TRBV1; D gene: -; clone size: -; CDR3 protein: CPKGENRATQYF; CDR3 DNA: TGCCCGAAGGGGGAAAACCGGGCTACGCAGTATTTT
J gene: TRBJ2-7; V gene: TRBV3-1/TRBV3-2; D gene: -; clone size: -; CDR3 protein: CASSQAPGISYEQYF; CDR3 DNA: TGTGCCAGCAGCCAAGCTCCAGGGATTTCCTACGAGCAGTACTTC
J gene: TRBJ2-1; V gene: TRBV9; D gene: -; clone size: once; CDR3 protein: CASSPPGGPSYNEQFF; CDR3 DNA: TGTGCCAGCAGCCCCCCGGGGGGCCCCTCCTACAATGAGCAGTTCTTC
J gene: TRBJ1-4; V gene: TRBV3-1/TRBV3-2; D gene: -; clone size: once; CDR3 protein: CASSQFRGGFPHEKLFF; CDR3 DNA: TGTGCCAGCAGCCAATTCCGGGGGGGATTTCCGCATGAAAAACTGTTTTTT